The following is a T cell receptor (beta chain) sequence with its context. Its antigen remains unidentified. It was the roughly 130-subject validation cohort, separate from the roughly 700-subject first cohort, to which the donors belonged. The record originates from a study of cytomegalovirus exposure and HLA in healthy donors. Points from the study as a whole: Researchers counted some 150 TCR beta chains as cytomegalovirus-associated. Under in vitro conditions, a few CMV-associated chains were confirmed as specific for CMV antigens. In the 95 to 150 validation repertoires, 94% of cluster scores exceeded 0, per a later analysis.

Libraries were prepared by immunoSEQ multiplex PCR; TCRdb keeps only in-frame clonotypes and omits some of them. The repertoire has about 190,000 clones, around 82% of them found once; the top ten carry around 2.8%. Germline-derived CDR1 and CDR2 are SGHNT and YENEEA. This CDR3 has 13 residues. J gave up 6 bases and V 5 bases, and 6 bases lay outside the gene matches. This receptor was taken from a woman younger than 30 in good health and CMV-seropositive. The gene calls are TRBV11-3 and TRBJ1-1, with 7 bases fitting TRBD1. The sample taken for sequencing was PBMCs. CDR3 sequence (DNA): TGTGCCAGCAGCATCAGGGACAGCCCTGAAGCTTTCTTT. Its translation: CASSIRDSPEAFF.